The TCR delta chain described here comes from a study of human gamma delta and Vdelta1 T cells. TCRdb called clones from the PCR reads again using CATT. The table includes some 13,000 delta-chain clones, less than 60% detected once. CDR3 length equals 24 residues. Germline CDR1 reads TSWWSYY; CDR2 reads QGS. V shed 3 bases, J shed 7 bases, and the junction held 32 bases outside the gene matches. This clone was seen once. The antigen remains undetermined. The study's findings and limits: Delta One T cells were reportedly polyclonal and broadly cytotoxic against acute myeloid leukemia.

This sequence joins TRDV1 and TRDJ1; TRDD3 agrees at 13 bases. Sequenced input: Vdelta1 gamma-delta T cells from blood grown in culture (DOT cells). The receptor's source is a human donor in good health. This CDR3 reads CALGEPNPPIPLLGDTNQDRKLIF. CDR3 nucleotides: TGTGCTCTTGGGGAGCCCAATCCCCCTATCCCCTTACTGGGGGATACGAATCAGGATCGTAAACTCATCTTT.